These 26 T cell receptor beta chains were all obtained from the same sample, sequenced in a study of yellow fever vaccine responses in identical twins. MiXCR was run by TCRdb on the RT-PCR reads, yielding one entry per CDR3 protein. The profile shows some 14,000 distinct CDR3 sequences, approximately 84% of them singletons. This sample comprised T cells from blood (PBMCs), unsorted or a sorted subset (not recorded which), obtained before or after yellow fever vaccination (not recorded which). The receptors shown here come from a woman in her late teens or twenties who received the yellow fever vaccine.

The chain joins TRBV14 to TRBJ2-1; D remains ambiguous. Germline V CDR1 and CDR2: SGHDN, FVKESK. With 4 bases removed from V and 2 bases from J, the gap between germline ends came to 15 bases. This CDR3 contains 16 residues. The CDR3, as DNA: TGTGCCAGCAGCCTACTGACACTTCCTCCCTACAATGAGCAGTTCTTC. Protein sequence: CASSLLTLPPYNEQFF.

This chain joins TRBV7-8 and TRBJ2-7, with 11 bases that match TRBD2. J lost 0 bases, V lost 5 bases, and 9 bases had no gene match. Germline V gene lookup returns CDR1 SGHVS and CDR2 FQNEAQ. This CDR3 is built from 17 residues. The CDR3 loop reads CASSTGLAGWFSYEQYF. CDR3 bases: TGTGCCAGCAGCACCGGACTAGCGGGTTGGTTCTCCTACGAGCAGTACTTC.

This chain links TRBV20-1 with TRBJ1-1; D gene uncertain. The CDR3 has 13 amino acids. Germline values: CDR1 DFQATT, CDR2 SNEGSKA (reference sequence). V lost 0 bases to trimming and J lost 1 base, with 6 bases between them. This CDR3 is CSARDFRNTEAFF. For the CDR3, the DNA is TGCAGTGCTAGAGATTTCAGGAACACTGAAGCTTTCTTT.

The rearrangement links TRBV18 to TRBJ1-1; D remains unclear. Germline assignment: CDR1 KGHSH and CDR2 LQKENI. Trimming stripped 3 bases from V and 0 bases from J, with 17 bases between. The CDR3 sequence is 17 residues long. The CDR3 region has the DNA TGTGCCAGCTCACCGTCCGGAAAAGGGAGCATGAACACTGAAGCTTTCTTT. Translation gives CASSPSGKGSMNTEAFF.

The chain uses TRBV29-1 and TRBJ2-1; D unclear. The CDR3 has 13 residues. Germline CDR1 SQVTM, CDR2 ANQGSEA. The V end lost 4 bases, the J end lost 12 bases, and 19 bases lay between the germline ends. The CDR3 sequence: CSVATTLEMGQFF. CDR3 DNA sequence: TGCAGCGTTGCGACGACATTAGAAATGGGGCAGTTCTTC.

V usage is TRBV11-3 and J usage is TRBJ2-7; perhaps TRBD1 as D (6 bases). The CDR3 has 13 residues. Between the trimmed V and J ends, which lost 8 bases and 4 bases, there was a span of 15 bases. CDR1 is SGHNT and CDR2 is YENEEA in the germline V gene. The CDR3 protein is CASLTGTKYEQYF. In DNA form, the CDR3 reads TGTGCCAGCCTCACCGGGACAAAATACGAGCAGTACTTC.

This clonotype turned up a few times. CDR3 DNA: TGTGCCAGCAGCACCAGGAACACTGAAGCTTTCTTT. It encodes CASSTRNTEAFF. This chain joins TRBV6-6 and TRBJ1-1; no definite D call. The V end was cut by 6 bases, the J end by 1 base, with 6 bases between. This CDR3 is built from 12 residues. Germline CDR1 and CDR2: MNHNY and SVGAGI (reference sequence).

The V call is TRBV6-4, the J call TRBJ1-2; D not certain. The CDR3 length is 13 residues. The ends were cut back, 0 bases at V and 2 bases at J, with 4 bases in the middle. Germline V CDR1 and CDR2: MRHNA, SNTAGT. The CDR3: CASSDSGNYGYTF. CDR3 in DNA: TGTGCCAGCAGTGACTCAGGGAACTATGGCTACACCTTC.

This sequence joins TRBV6-1 and TRBJ2-1, with a possible D match to TRBD2 (7 bases). The CDR3 is 15 residues long. CDR1 is MNHNS and CDR2 is SASEGT in the germline V gene. V lost 6 bases and J 1 base, leaving 13 bases between the germline ends. Here the CDR3 DNA reads TGTGCCAGCAGCCAGGCGGGGGCGTCCTACAATGAGCAGTTCTTC. It specifies CASSQAGASYNEQFF.

The chain carries TRBV12-3 or TRBV12-4 and TRBJ2-7, with 13 bases identical to TRBD2. V gave up 7 bases and J gave up 1 base; unmatched junction bases: 13. The CDR3 has 18 residues. The chain's CDR3 is CASTRLKTSGGSSYEQYF. CDR3 nucleotides: TGTGCCAGCACCCGACTAAAGACTAGCGGGGGGAGTTCCTACGAGCAGTACTTC.

This chain connects TRBV11-1 to TRBJ2-3, with 12 positions matching TRBD2. Unmatched junction bases numbered 2, after V lost 4 bases and J lost 6 bases. Germline-derived CDR1 and CDR2 are SGHAT and FQDESV (reference sequence). The CDR3 consists of 14 residues. CDR3 region: CASSSSGGVDTQYF. CDR3 in DNA: TGTGCCAGCAGCTCTAGCGGGGGGGTGGATACGCAGTATTTT.

The chain recombines TRBV11-1 with TRBJ2-7, with 7 bases lining up with TRBD2. CDR3 length equals 14 residues. The V gene end was trimmed by 8 bases and the J gene end by 3 bases; junction bases not matched to a gene: 10. Germline V lookup: CDR1 SGHAT, CDR2 FQDESV (reference sequence). CDR3 sequence (DNA): TGTGCCAGCGCTTCCGGGACTACCTACTACGAGCAGTACTTC. Protein sequence: CASASGTTYYEQYF.

V usage is TRBV11-1 and J usage is TRBJ2-1; tentatively, D is TRBD1 (6 bases). This CDR3 is built from 19 residues. Germline V lookup: CDR1 SGHAT, CDR2 FQDESV (reference sequence). V was trimmed by 3 bases and J by 4 bases, leaving 25 bases between them. CDR3 in amino acids: CASSFTGGAAVHRYNEQFF. The CDR3 DNA follows: TGTGCCAGCAGCTTCACTGGGGGCGCCGCGGTTCATAGGTACAATGAGCAGTTCTTC.

This chain connects TRBV18 to TRBJ1-1; D is perhaps TRBD1 (5 bases). Trimming removed 1 base from V and 1 base from J, with 13 bases in between. The CDR3 has 16 amino acids. Germline V gene sequence: CDR1 KGHSH, CDR2 LQKENI. CDR3 in DNA: TGTGCCAGCTCACCACAGTCAGTGACAGCGAACACTGAAGCTTTCTTT. It is translated as CASSPQSVTANTEAFF.

This chain connects TRBV24-1 to TRBJ1-2; D uncertain. V lost 0 bases, J lost 3 bases, and 7 bases lay in between. Germline V lookup: CDR1 KGHDR, CDR2 SFDVKD. The CDR3 spans 14 residues. Here the CDR3 reads CATSDLRRDYGYTF. The CDR3 DNA reads as TGTGCCACCAGTGATTTGCGGCGGGACTATGGCTACACCTTC.

CDR3 amino acids: CASSQVRLAGGNQETQYF. As DNA, the CDR3 is TGCGCCAGCAGCCAAGTTCGACTAGCGGGAGGTAATCAAGAGACCCAGTACTTC. J is TRBJ2-5 and V is TRBV4-3, with TRBD2 matching over 13 bases. V trimming: 1 base; J trimming: 2 bases; junction bases outside the gene matches: 7. The CDR3 covers 18 residues. CDR1 is LGHNA and CDR2 is YSLEER in the germline V gene.

The chain couples TRBV5-1 to TRBJ2-7; TRBD2 matches 8 bases. This CDR3 contains 16 residues. The trim removed 6 bases at V and 4 bases at J, leaving 15 bases unmatched. Germline V CDR1 and CDR2: SGHRS, YFSETQ. CDR3 in amino acids: CASTGAKTSARYEQYF. As DNA, the CDR3 is TGCGCCAGCACTGGGGCAAAGACTAGCGCGAGATACGAGCAGTACTTC.

This chain uses TRBV18 with TRBJ2-5; D not resolved. The CDR3 loop spans 13 amino acids. Per the germline V gene, CDR1 is KGHSH and CDR2 is LQKENI. The V end was cut by 0 bases, the J end by 4 bases, with 6 bases between. The CDR3 sequence: CASSPPVGETQYF. DNA of the CDR3: TGTGCCAGCTCACCACCGGTCGGAGAGACCCAGTACTTC.

The rearrangement joins TRBV4-2 to TRBJ2-3; 8 nucleotides align to TRBD2. The CDR3 spans 16 residues. Germline lookup yields CDR1 LGHNA and CDR2 YNFKEQ. The V gene end was trimmed by 7 bases and the J gene end by 3 bases; junction bases not matched to a gene: 12. In DNA form, the CDR3 reads TGTGCCAGCATCCCCCGGGGGGGGCGGGAAACAGATACGCAGTATTTT. It specifies CASIPRGGRETDTQYF.

This sequence joins TRBV11-1 and TRBJ2-1, with 7 positions matching TRBD2. The germline gives CDR1 SGHAT, CDR2 FQDESV (reference sequence). The CDR3 is made up of 17 amino acids. The junction had 19 bases not matched to a gene; V was cut back by 4 bases and J by 10 bases. CDR3: CASSSRLSGPGPGEQFF. In DNA form, the CDR3 reads TGTGCCAGCAGCTCTCGACTTAGCGGGCCCGGACCGGGAGAGCAGTTCTTC.

The rearrangement links TRBV10-3 to TRBJ1-2; D is unclear. V lost 0 bases, J lost 2 bases, and 10 bases lay in between. This CDR3 is 15 amino acids long. Germline loops: CDR1 ENHRY, CDR2 SYGVKD. The CDR3 DNA reads TGTGCCATCAGTGAGTCTGGCAGAATGAACTATGGCTACACCTTC. It translates to CAISESGRMNYGYTF.

This chain links TRBV11-3 with TRBJ2-1, with 14 nucleotides matching TRBD2. V was clipped by 3 bases and J by 9 bases; unmatched bases: 13. Germline V CDR1 and CDR2: SGHNT, YENEEA. CDR3 size: 18 residues. CDR3 sequence (DNA): TGTGCCAGCAGCTTCCAGACTAGCGGGAGGGTAAGGGCGGGTGAGCAGTTCTTC. It specifies CASSFQTSGRVRAGEQFF.

This clonotype was recorded a few times. This rearrangement joins TRBV18 to TRBJ2-1, with a possible D match to TRBD1 (5 bases). Trimming shortened V by 4 bases and J by 0 bases, and 10 bases separated the two germline ends. This CDR3 comprises 15 residues. The germline V gene has CDR1 KGHSH and CDR2 LQKENI. The CDR3, as DNA: TGTGCCAGCTCACGGGCAGGGTCCTCCTACAATGAGCAGTTCTTC. This encodes CASSRAGSSYNEQFF. The variable domain in full, completed from reference TRBV18 and TRBJ2-1, reads NAGVMQNPRHLVRRRGQEARLRCSPMKGHSHVYWYRQLPEEGLKFMVYLQKENIIDESGMPKERFSAEFPKEGPSILRIQQVVRGDSAAYFCASSRAGSSYNEQFFGPGTRLTVL.

The chain couples TRBV5-4 to TRBJ1-6; TRBD1 aligns across 7 bases. The germline V gene encodes CDR1 SGHNT and CDR2 YYREEE (reference sequence). J lost 7 bases, V lost 4 bases, and 8 bases had no gene match. This CDR3 has 15 amino acids. This CDR3 is CASSPSGRGNSPLHF. The CDR3, as DNA: TGTGCCAGCAGCCCGAGTGGCAGGGGGAATTCACCCCTCCACTTT.

This chain connects TRBV12-3 or TRBV12-4 to TRBJ2-5; D may correspond to TRBD1 or TRBD2 (5 bases each). CDR3 length: 12 amino acids. Trimming stripped 3 bases from V and 5 bases from J, with 7 bases between. The CDR3 DNA reads as TGTGCCAGCAGTTTTGGGACCGAGACCCAGTACTTC. Its protein product is CASSFGTETQYF.

The chain uses TRBV12-3 or TRBV12-4 and TRBJ1-2, with 9 bases aligning to TRBD1. V was pared by 4 bases and J by 7 bases, with 7 bases of the junction left unmatched. There are 14 residues in the CDR3. CDR3 sequence: CASSSTGQGGGYTF. Written as DNA, the CDR3 is TGTGCCAGCAGTTCGACGGGACAGGGTGGTGGCTACACCTTC.